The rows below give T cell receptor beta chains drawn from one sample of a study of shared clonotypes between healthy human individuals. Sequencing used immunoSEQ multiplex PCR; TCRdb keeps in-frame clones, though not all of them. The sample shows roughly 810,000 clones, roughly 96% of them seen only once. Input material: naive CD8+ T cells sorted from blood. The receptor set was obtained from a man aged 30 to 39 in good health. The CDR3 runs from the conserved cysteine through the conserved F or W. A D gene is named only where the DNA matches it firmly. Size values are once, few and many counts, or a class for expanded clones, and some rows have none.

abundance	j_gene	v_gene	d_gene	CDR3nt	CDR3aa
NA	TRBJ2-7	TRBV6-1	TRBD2	TGTGCCAGCAGGGGCGGACTAGCGGCCGACGAGCAGTACTTC	CASRGGLAADEQYF
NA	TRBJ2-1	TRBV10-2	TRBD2	TGCGCCAGCGCGAACCGAGGGGCTAGCGGGAAGGGATCCTACAATGAGCAGTTCTTC	CASANRGASGKGSYNEQFF
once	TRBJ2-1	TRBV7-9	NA	TGTGCCAGCAGCATGAACCTTAGGGAGCAGTTCTTC	CASSMNLREQFF
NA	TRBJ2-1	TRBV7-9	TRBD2	TGTGCCAGCAGCTCCGACCTAGCGGAGGATAGCTCCTACAATGAGCAGTTCTTC	CASSSDLAEDSSYNEQFF
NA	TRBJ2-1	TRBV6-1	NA	TGTGCCAGCAGTCCGAGCCCCCCGAATGAGCAGTTCTTC	CASSPSPPNEQFF
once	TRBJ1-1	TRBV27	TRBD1	TGTGCCAGCAGACCTATACAGGGGGCGAACACTGAAGCTTTCTTT	CASRPIQGANTEAFF
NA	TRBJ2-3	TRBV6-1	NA	TGTGCCAGCAGTGAACTCGGATTGGAGGGAGATACGCAGTATTTT	CASSELGLEGDTQYF
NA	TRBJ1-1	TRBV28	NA	TGTGCCAGCAGTTTGAGCCGCCGGGGGACCACTGAAGCTTTCTTT	CASSLSRRGTTEAFF
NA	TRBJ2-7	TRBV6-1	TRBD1	TGTGCCAGCAGTGAAATCATGGGGACAGGGTCCATACAGCAGTACTTC	CASSEIMGTGSIQQYF
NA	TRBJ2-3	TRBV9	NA	TGTGCCAGCAGCGTAGGAGGAGGGGATACGCAGTATTTT	CASSVGGGDTQYF
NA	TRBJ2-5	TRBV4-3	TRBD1	TGCGCCAGCAGCCAAGGGACAGGGGTCCAAGAGACCCAGTACTTC	CASSQGTGVQETQYF
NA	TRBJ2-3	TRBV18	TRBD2	TGTGCCAGCTCACCTACTAGCGGGAGAACAGATACGCAGTATTTT	CASSPTSGRTDTQYF
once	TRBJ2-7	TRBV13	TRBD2	TGTGCCAGCAGCATTTCTAGCGGGAGAGGCGAGCAGTACTTC	CASSISSGRGEQYF
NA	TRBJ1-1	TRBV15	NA	TGTGCCACCAGCACGGAACAGGAGGGTGACACTGAAGCTTTCTTT	CATSTEQEGDTEAFF
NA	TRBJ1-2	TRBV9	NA	TGTGCCAGCAGCGGACAGAGGAACTATGGCTACACCTTC	CASSGQRNYGYTF
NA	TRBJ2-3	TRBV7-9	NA	TGTGCCAGCAGCCCCCTGTGGGGCCTCACAGATACGCAGTATTTT	CASSPLWGLTDTQYF
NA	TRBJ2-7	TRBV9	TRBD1	TGTGCCAGCAGCCCCCTTCGACAGGGCTTAGACGAGCAGTACTTC	CASSPLRQGLDEQYF
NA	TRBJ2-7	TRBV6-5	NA	TGTGCCAGCACCCCTCGGCAGACATCCTACGAGCAGTACTTC	CASTPRQTSYEQYF
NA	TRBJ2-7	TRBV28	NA	TGTGCCAGCCAACGTGAGCAGGGTTACGAGCAGTACTTC	CASQREQGYEQYF
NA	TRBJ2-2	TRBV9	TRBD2	TGTGCCAGCAGCGTCCCGACTAGCGGGGCGAACACCGGGGAGCTGTTTTTT	CASSVPTSGANTGELFF
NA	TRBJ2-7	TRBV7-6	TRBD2	TGTGCCAGCAGCCGGGGACTAGCGGATACCTACGAGCAGTACTTC	CASSRGLADTYEQYF
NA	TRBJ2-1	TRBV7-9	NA	TGTGCCAGCAGCTCTCCCCGGAATTCGATCGGTTGGTTCGATGAGCAGTTCTTC	CASSSPRNSIGWFDEQFF
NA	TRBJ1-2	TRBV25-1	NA	TGTGCCAGCAGTGAATCAGCTTCCTATGGCTACACCTTC	CASSESASYGYTF
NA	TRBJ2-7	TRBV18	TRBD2	TGTGCCAGCTCACCATGGAAAGCGGGAGGAACAAACGAGCAGTACTTC	CASSPWKAGGTNEQYF
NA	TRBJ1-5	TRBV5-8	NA	TGTGCCAGCAGCTTGAACGGGGTTTTAAGCAATCAGCCCCAGCATTTT	CASSLNGVLSNQPQHF
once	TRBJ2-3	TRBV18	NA	TGTGCCAGCTCACCATCGCCGGCCGGAAGCACAGATACGCAGTATTTT	CASSPSPAGSTDTQYF
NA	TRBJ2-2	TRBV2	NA	TGTGCCAGCAGTGGAGGCGGGGAGCTGTTTTTT	CASSGGGELFF
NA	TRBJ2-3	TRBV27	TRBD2	TGTGCCAGCAGTTTAAGTGGTGGACTAGCTGTTTCAGATACGCAGTATTTT	CASSLSGGLAVSDTQYF
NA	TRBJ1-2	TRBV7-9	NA	TGTGCCAGCAGCCCGGCGGGACACCTAGGCTATGGCTACACCTTC	CASSPAGHLGYGYTF
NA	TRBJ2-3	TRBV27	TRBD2	TGTGCCAGCCGACCAGTAGCGGGAGAGTTAGATACGCAGTATTTT	CASRPVAGELDTQYF
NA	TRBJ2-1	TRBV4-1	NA	TGCGCCAGCAGCCAATTGAGGGGGGATGAGCAGTTCTTC	CASSQLRGDEQFF
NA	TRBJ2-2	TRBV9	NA	TGTGCCAGCAGCGTAGATCAAAATACGAACACCGGGGAGCTGTTTTTT	CASSVDQNTNTGELFF